The rows below give T cell receptor beta chains drawn from one sample of a study of low-dose radiotherapy and immunotherapy resistance in tumors. MiXCR was run by TCRdb on the reads, yielding one entry per CDR3 protein. The sample contains around 65,000 distinct CDR3 sequences, 26% of which appear only once. The material was PBMCs, obtained before treatment. The source of these receptors is a male donor with rectosigmoid adenocarcinoma. Both conserved end residues are part of each CDR3. Each record gives: J gene, D gene, clone size, V gene, CDR3 protein, CDR3 DNA. D genes are given only for firm matches. Clone size is given for some rows only: seen once, a few or many times, or a class if the clone is expanded.

>TRBJ2-4|-|many|TRBV6-6
CASSPGQVLAGAKNIQYF
TGTGCCAGCAGTCCGGGACAGGTGTTAGCGGGAGCCAAAAACATTCAGTACTTC
>TRBJ1-1|-|-|TRBV12-3/TRBV12-4
CASSLAGHLGTEAFF
TGTGCCAGCAGTTTAGCGGGACATCTCGGCACTGAAGCTTTCTTT
>TRBJ2-3|TRBD1|many|TRBV20-1
CSATMTGTLGDTQYF
TGCAGTGCCACTATGACAGGGACGCTCGGAGATACGCAGTATTTT
>TRBJ1-1|-|few|TRBV5-4
CASIDVGGSTEAFF
TGTGCCAGCATCGACGTGGGGGGGAGCACTGAAGCTTTCTTT
>TRBJ2-7|-|many|TRBV19
CASSRPSGSSYEQYF
TGTGCCAGTAGTCGTCCAAGCGGCAGCTCCTACGAGCAGTACTTC
>TRBJ2-7|TRBD1|-|TRBV10-3
CAISGGQGNYEQYF
TGTGCCATCAGTGGGGGACAGGGGAACTACGAGCAGTACTTC
>TRBJ2-7|-|many|TRBV28
CAAGRSYEQYF
TGTGCCGCGGGCAGGTCCTACGAGCAGTACTTC
>TRBJ2-1|TRBD2|many|TRBV6-1
CASSEMALAGDNEQFF
TGTGCCAGCAGTGAAATGGCTCTAGCGGGGGACAATGAGCAGTTCTTC
>TRBJ1-1|-|-|TRBV6-2/TRBV6-3
CASRAGESTEAFF
TGTGCCAGCAGAGCCGGAGAGAGCACTGAAGCTTTCTTT
>TRBJ1-2|-|-|TRBV7-6
CASSSLSANYGYTF
TGTGCCAGCAGCAGCCTGAGCGCTAACTATGGCTACACCTTC
>TRBJ1-2|TRBD1|-|TRBV6-2/TRBV6-3
CASSPWTGNYGYTF
TGTGCCAGCAGTCCCTGGACAGGGAACTATGGCTACACCTTC
>TRBJ2-1|TRBD2|-|TRBV9
CASSVGSGRDGEQFF
TGTGCCAGCAGCGTAGGGAGCGGGAGGGATGGTGAGCAGTTCTTC
>TRBJ1-1|-|-|TRBV24-1
CATSGGPQWMEAFF
TGTGCCACCAGTGGCGGACCCCAATGGATGGAAGCTTTCTTT
>TRBJ2-1|TRBD2|-|TRBV6-1
CASSEDGTSGADEQFF
TGTGCCAGCAGTGAGGACGGGACTAGCGGGGCGGATGAGCAGTTCTTC
>TRBJ2-4|-|many|TRBV6-2/TRBV6-3
CASSYKGLYIQYF
TGTGCCAGCAGTTACAAGGGCCTTTACATTCAGTACTTC
>TRBJ2-7|-|many|TRBV20-1
CSARDPQAVSYEQYF
TGCAGTGCTAGAGATCCACAGGCAGTCTCCTACGAGCAGTACTTC
>TRBJ2-3|TRBD1|many|TRBV20-1
CSARTRQGSSDTQYF
TGCAGTGCTAGAACGAGACAGGGTTCATCAGATACGCAGTATTTT
>TRBJ1-1|-|many|TRBV6-2/TRBV6-3
CASSFGTPRRRNTEAFF
TGTGCCAGCAGTTTCGGGACTCCCCGAAGAAGGAACACTGAAGCTTTCTTT